The present entry profiles one TCR beta chain with its context. Its target is not known. The source of the sample is a study of blood T cells in healthy people across ages. Overall study findings and caveats: A conclusive naive versus antigen-experienced comparison was prevented by the unsorted PBMCs.

The CDR3 totals 16 residues. The V end was cut by 0 bases, the J end by 3 bases, with 9 bases between. Germline V CDR1 and CDR2: SGHVS, FNYEAQ. Samples each yielded at least 5 micrograms of total RNA. Combining a sample-barcoded 5' primer with a J-beta primer mix, a second PCR ran for 7 to 11 cycles. A single record per CDR3 protein comes from TCRdb applying MiXCR to the 5' RACE reads. Counted here are 850,000 to 1,300,000 distinct CDR3 sequences, 45% occurring once; the ten biggest clones make up approximately 17%. The source material was blood. The chain employs TRBV7-6 and TRBJ1-6; D is uncertain. This TCR came from a woman in her sixties in good health. CDR3 sequence (DNA): TGTGCCAGCAGCTTAGCGAAGGGAAGCTATAATTCACCCCTCCACTTT. Protein: CASSLAKGSYNSPLHF.